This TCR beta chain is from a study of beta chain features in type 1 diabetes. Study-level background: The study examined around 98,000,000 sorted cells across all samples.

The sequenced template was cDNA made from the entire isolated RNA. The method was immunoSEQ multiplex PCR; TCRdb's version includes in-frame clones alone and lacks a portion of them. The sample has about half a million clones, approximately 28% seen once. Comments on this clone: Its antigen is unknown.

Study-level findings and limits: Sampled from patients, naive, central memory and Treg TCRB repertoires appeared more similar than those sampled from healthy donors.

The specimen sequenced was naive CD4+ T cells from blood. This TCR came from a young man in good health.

CDR3 nucleotides: TGTGCCAGCAGCCCATCCGTCGGGGCCTCTAACTATGGCTACACCTTC. Its protein is CASSPSVGASNYGYTF. This chain links TRBV7-9 with TRBJ1-2; TRBD1 is a possible D gene (5 bases). This CDR3 comprises 16 residues. Per the germline V gene, CDR1 is SEHNR and CDR2 is FQNEAQ (reference sequence). Trimming pared 5 bases from V and 0 bases from J, leaving 16 bases between.